This is a list of T cell receptor beta chains from one sample in a study of vaccination and CD4 T cells after COVID-19. MiXCR, run by TCRdb on the PCR reads, gives a single entry per CDR3 protein. The sample includes about 20,000 distinct CDR3 sequences, around 60% of them seen just once. Sample: CD4+ T cells from blood, taken before SARS-CoV-2 vaccination. The source of these receptors is a human donor who had recovered from COVID-19. Each CDR3 is given with its conserved first and last residue. D genes are given only for firm matches. Some rows mark clone size as missing; the rest say once, few, many or name a class of expanded clone.

d_call	v_call	j_call	clone_size	cdr3_nt	cdr3_aa
NA	TRBV19	TRBJ2-4	NA	TGTGCCAGTTCTGTAAACAGGGCGGGAAACATTCAGTACTTC	CASSVNRAGNIQYF
NA	TRBV28	TRBJ1-1	once	TGTGCCAGCAGCCGTCCGGGACCCACTGAAGCTTTCTTT	CASSRPGPTEAFF
TRBD2	TRBV7-2	TRBJ2-5	NA	TGTGCCAGCAGCTCCGGGGGACTAGCGACAGAGACCCAGTACTTC	CASSSGGLATETQYF
NA	TRBV6-2/TRBV6-3	TRBJ1-5	NA	TGTGCCAGCAAAACTGGACGGCGGGCCAATCAGCCCCAGCATTTT	CASKTGRRANQPQHF
NA	TRBV28	TRBJ1-2	NA	TGTGCCAGCAGCCTCCGGGCCACACATGGGAATGGCTACACCTTC	CASSLRATHGNGYTF
NA	TRBV7-9	TRBJ2-1	NA	TGTGCCAGCAGCGCCCCCCCGGGAGCGCAGTTCTTC	CASSAPPGAQFF
TRBD2	TRBV27	TRBJ2-7	NA	TGTGCCAGCAGTTGGGGACTAGCGGGAGGGGGCTACGAGCAGTACTTC	CASSWGLAGGGYEQYF
TRBD1	TRBV27	TRBJ1-2	NA	TGTGCCAGCAGTTTGACAGGGTGGGATGGCTACACCTTC	CASSLTGWDGYTF
NA	TRBV13	TRBJ2-2	NA	TGTGCCAGCAGCTTAGTTATTGCGGGAAGGAACACCGGGGAGCTGTTTTTT	CASSLVIAGRNTGELFF
TRBD2	TRBV6-5	TRBJ2-7	once	TGTGCCAGCAGTTACCTCGCTAGCGGGAGCCCCCACGAGCAGTACTTC	CASSYLASGSPHEQYF
NA	TRBV7-9	TRBJ2-3	NA	TGTGCCAGCAGCTCGGCCGGCACAGATACGCAGTATTTT	CASSSAGTDTQYF
TRBD1	TRBV2	TRBJ1-5	NA	TGTGCCAGCAGTACCCAGGGGGGGATCGGGCAGCCCCAGCATTTT	CASSTQGGIGQPQHF
TRBD1	TRBV12-3/TRBV12-4	TRBJ1-5	NA	TGTGCCAGCACCATGCGACAGGGCCGCAATCAGCCCCAGCATTTT	CASTMRQGRNQPQHF
TRBD1	TRBV7-6	TRBJ1-5	NA	TGTGCCAGCAGCATAGGACAGGGGGCCCAGCATTTT	CASSIGQGAQHF
TRBD2	TRBV7-9	TRBJ2-3	NA	TGTGCCAGCAGCGCTAATAGCGGGAGGGCCTCAGATACGCAGTATTTT	CASSANSGRASDTQYF
NA	TRBV6-2/TRBV6-3	TRBJ1-1	NA	TGTGCCAGCAGAGATCGACAGGACTCCCTGGCTTTCTTT	CASRDRQDSLAFF
NA	TRBV5-1	TRBJ1-1	NA	TGCGCCAGCAGAGCGACAGTGAACACTGAAGCTTTCTTT	CASRATVNTEAFF
NA	TRBV20-1	TRBJ2-7	NA	TGCAGTGCTCCTCCCCAAAACAGGGCCCCTCGGGGCGAGCAGTACTTC	CSAPPQNRAPRGEQYF
NA	TRBV19	TRBJ1-1	few	TGTGCCAGTAGTATAGATCTATCGGGTGAAGCTTTCTTT	CASSIDLSGEAFF
NA	TRBV20-1	TRBJ1-5	NA	TGCAGTGCCTCTGTTGAGGATCAGCCCCAGCATTTT	CSASVEDQPQHF
TRBD1	TRBV28	TRBJ1-1	NA	TGTGCCAGCAGTCCTGGGGACAGAAGGGCAAACACTGAAGCTTTCTTT	CASSPGDRRANTEAFF
NA	TRBV27	TRBJ2-1	NA	TGTGCCAGCCGACTAGAGGGGACCCCCTACAATGAGCAGTTCTTC	CASRLEGTPYNEQFF
TRBD2	TRBV7-3	TRBJ2-2	NA	TGTGCCAGCAGCCCCGGGACTAGCGGGATCACCGGGGAGCTGTTTTTT	CASSPGTSGITGELFF
TRBD2	TRBV10-1	TRBJ2-5	few	TGCGCCAGCAGTGAGACGGACCCCCGGCGGGGACTACAAGAGACCCAGTACTTC	CASSETDPRRGLQETQYF
NA	TRBV27	TRBJ2-6	NA	TGTGCCAGCAGTTTGGGTGGCACTGGGGCCAACGTCCTGACTTTC	CASSLGGTGANVLTF
NA	TRBV7-3	TRBJ1-6	NA	TGTGCCAGCGCGGCACAGGGCGGTTCACCCCTCCACTTT	CASAAQGGSPLHF
TRBD2	TRBV20-1	TRBJ2-3	NA	TGCAGTGCTAAAACTAGCGAAAGCACAGATACGCAGTATTTT	CSAKTSESTDTQYF
NA	TRBV20-1	TRBJ2-3	NA	TGCAGTGCTATAGGACCCGCCTTCACAGATACGCAGTATTTT	CSAIGPAFTDTQYF
TRBD2	TRBV20-1	TRBJ2-7	NA	TGCAGTGCTAGAGCGTGGGGGGACTACACCTCAGGGAACTACGAGCAGTACTTC	CSARAWGDYTSGNYEQYF
NA	TRBV6-1	TRBJ2-3	few	TGTGCCAGCGGGCTAAGCACAGATACGCAGTATTTT	CASGLSTDTQYF
TRBD2	TRBV5-3	TRBJ2-7	NA	TGTGCCAGAAGCTTCTTCGGACTAGCGCGTATCTCCTACGAGCAGTACTTC	CARSFFGLARISYEQYF
TRBD1	TRBV10-3	TRBJ2-7	NA	TGTGCCATCAGTCCCGGACAGGGGAAAGACGAGCAGTACTTC	CAISPGQGKDEQYF
TRBD1	TRBV2	TRBJ2-3	few	TGTGCCACCCCAGGGCAATGGGACAGAGCCACAGATACGCAGTATTTT	CATPGQWDRATDTQYF
TRBD2	TRBV28	TRBJ2-3	once	TGTGCCAGCAGCCCTGCGACTAGCGGCACAGATACGCAGTATTTT	CASSPATSGTDTQYF
NA	TRBV20-1	TRBJ2-7	NA	TGCAGTGCTGGGACATGGGCTAGCGGAGCCTACGAGCAGTACTTC	CSAGTWASGAYEQYF
NA	TRBV19	TRBJ1-2	NA	TGTGCCAGTAGGAAGGCCGACCGCCCGGATGGCTACACCTTC	CASRKADRPDGYTF
NA	TRBV7-3	TRBJ2-5	NA	TGTGCCAGCAGCTCCTACGGGACCCAAGAGACCCAGTACTTC	CASSSYGTQETQYF
TRBD2	TRBV28	TRBJ2-3	NA	TGTGCCAGCCTAGCGGGAGGGCTGAACATAGATACGCAGTATTTT	CASLAGGLNIDTQYF
NA	TRBV20-1	TRBJ2-3	once	TGCAGTGCTAGCCCCTCGGGGCGCACAGATACGCAGTATTTT	CSASPSGRTDTQYF
NA	TRBV18	TRBJ1-5	NA	TGTGCCAGCTCACCAGGGGTTAGTCAGCCCCAGCATTTT	CASSPGVSQPQHF
NA	TRBV9	TRBJ2-7	NA	TGTGCCAGCAGCCCTCATGGAGGGGGCATTTACGAGCAGTACTTC	CASSPHGGGIYEQYF
TRBD2	TRBV6-4	TRBJ2-1	NA	TGTGCCAGCAGTGTGAGTAGCGGGGACTACAATGAGCAGTTCTTC	CASSVSSGDYNEQFF